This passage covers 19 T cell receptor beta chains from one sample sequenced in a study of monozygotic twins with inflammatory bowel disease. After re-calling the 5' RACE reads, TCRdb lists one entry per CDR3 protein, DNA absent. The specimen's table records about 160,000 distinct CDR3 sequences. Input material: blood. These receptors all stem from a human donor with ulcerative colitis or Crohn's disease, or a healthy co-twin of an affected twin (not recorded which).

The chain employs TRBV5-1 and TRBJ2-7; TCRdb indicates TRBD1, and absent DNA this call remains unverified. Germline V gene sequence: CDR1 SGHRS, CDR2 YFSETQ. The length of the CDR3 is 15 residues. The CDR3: CASSFTGTGIYEQYF.

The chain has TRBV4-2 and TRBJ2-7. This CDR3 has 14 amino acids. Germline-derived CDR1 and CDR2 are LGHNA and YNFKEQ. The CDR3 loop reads CASNRGGGSYEQYF.

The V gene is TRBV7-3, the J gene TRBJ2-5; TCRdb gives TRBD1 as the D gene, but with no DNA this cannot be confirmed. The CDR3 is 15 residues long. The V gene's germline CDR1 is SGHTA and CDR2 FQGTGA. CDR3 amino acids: CASSLAPQGKETQYF.

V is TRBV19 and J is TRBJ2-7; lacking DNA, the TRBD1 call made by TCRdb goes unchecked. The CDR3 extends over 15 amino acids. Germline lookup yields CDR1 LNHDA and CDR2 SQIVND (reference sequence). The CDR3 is CASSIPGKRSYEQYF.

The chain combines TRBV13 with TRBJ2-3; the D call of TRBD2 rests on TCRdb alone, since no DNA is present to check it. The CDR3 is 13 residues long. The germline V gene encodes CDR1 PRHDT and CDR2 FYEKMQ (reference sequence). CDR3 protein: CASSPSDTYTQYF. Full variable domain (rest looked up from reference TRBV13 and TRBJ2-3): AAGVIQSPRHLIKEKRETATLKCYPIPRHDTVYWYQQGPGQDPQFLISFYEKMQSDKGSIPDRFSAQQFSDYHSELNMSSLELGDSALYFCASSPSDTYTQYFGPGTRLTVL.

The CDR3 loop reads CASSQDPRGQGIYGYTF. V and J are TRBV3-1 and TRBJ1-2; without DNA, the TCRdb call of TRBD1 cannot be checked. CDR3 size: 17 residues. Germline CDR1 is LGHDT and CDR2 is YNNKEL (reference sequence).

CDR3 region: CASSAMTGLAETQYF. The chain recombines TRBV7-2 with TRBJ2-5; TCRdb's assignment of TRBD1 cannot be checked, as there is no DNA. The CDR3 runs to 15 residues. Germline values: CDR1 SGHTA, CDR2 FQGNSA.

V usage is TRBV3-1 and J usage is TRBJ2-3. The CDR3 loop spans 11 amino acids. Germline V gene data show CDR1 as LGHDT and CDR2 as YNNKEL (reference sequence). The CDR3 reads CASSQSNTQYF.

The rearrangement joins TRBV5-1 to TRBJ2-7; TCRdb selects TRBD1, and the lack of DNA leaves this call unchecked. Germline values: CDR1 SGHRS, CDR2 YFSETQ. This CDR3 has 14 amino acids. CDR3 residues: CASRYRQGTYEQYF. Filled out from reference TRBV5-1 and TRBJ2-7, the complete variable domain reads KAGVTQTPRYLIKTRGQQVTLSCSPISGHRSVSWYQQTPGQGLQFLFEYFSETQRNKGNFPGRFSGRQFSNSRSEMNVSTLELGDSALYLCASRYRQGTYEQYFGPGTRLTVT.

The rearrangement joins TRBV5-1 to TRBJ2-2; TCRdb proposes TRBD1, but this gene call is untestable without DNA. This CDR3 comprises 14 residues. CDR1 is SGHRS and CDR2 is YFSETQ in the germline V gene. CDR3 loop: CASSWTVNTGELFF.

CDR3 loop: CASSSLVSYNSPLHF. The V gene is TRBV7-9, the J gene TRBJ1-6. CDR1 is SEHNR, CDR2 FQNEAQ, per germline (reference sequence). The CDR3 consists of 15 residues.

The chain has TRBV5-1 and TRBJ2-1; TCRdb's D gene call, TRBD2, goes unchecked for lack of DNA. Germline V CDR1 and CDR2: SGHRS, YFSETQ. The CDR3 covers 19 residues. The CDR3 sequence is CASSLMASGRVSSYNEQFF.

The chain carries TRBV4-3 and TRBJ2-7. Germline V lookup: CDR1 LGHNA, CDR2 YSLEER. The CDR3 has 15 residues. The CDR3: CASSQAMSRTYEQYF.

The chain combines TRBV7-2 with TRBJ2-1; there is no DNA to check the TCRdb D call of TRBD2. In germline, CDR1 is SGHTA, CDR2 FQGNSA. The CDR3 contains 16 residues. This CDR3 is CASSRTSGRGWNEQFF. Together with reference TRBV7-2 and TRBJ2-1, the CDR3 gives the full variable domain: GAGVSQSPSNKVTEKGKDVELRCDPISGHTALYWYRQSLGQGLEFLIYFQGNSAPDKSGLPSDRFSAERTGGSVSTLTIQRTQQEDSAVYLCASSRTSGRGWNEQFFGPGTRLTVL.

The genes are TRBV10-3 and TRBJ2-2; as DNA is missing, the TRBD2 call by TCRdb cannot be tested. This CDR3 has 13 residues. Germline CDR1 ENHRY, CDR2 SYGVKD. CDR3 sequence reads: CAISVAGAGELFF.

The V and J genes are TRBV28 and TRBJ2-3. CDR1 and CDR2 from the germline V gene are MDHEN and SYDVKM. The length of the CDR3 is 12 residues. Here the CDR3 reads CASRGLIDTQYF. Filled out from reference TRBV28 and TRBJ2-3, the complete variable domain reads DVKVTQSSRYLVKRTGEKVFLECVQDMDHENMFWYRQDPGLGLRLIYFSYDVKMKEKGDIPEGYSVSREKKERFSLILESASTNQTSMYLCASRGLIDTQYFGPGTRLTVL.

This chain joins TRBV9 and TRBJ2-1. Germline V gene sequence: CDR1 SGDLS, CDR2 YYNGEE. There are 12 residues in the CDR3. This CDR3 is CASSVVMDEQFF.

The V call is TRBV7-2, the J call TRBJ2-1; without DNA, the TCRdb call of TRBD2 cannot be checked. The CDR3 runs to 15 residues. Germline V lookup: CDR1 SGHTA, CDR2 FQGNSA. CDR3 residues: CASSLIGGRVVEQFF.

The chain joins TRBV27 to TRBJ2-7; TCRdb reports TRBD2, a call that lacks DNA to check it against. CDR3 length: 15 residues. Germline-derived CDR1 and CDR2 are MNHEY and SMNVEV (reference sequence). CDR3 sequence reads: CASSFSSGSSYEQYF.